A few counts support the clone carrying this TCR beta chain. Its specificity is not known. With 7 bases removed from V and 5 bases from J, the gap between germline ends came to 14 bases. CDR1 and CDR2 from the germline V gene are SNHLY and FYNNEI. This CDR3 comprises 13 residues. Every patient had relapsed following autologous stem cell transplantation, and cohorts differed in brentuximab vedotin exposure. Purification of CD4+ T cells from thawed PBMCs was achieved by magnetic negative selection. Complete response, partial response or progressive disease was each patient's best response. The source of the sample is a study of PD-1 blockade in classical Hodgkin lymphoma. Overall study findings and caveats: In CD4+ cells, TCR diversity went up significantly by C4D1, but in CD8+ cells it did not. Exclusion removed patients who began nivolumab under 1 year after ASCT. Baseline TCR diversity was reportedly lower in newly diagnosed patients than in healthy donors. It was reported as lower still in relapsed/refractory patients.

Sequenced by immunoSEQ multiplex PCR; TCRdb stores in-frame clones only, minus some. The table has about 16,000 clones, roughly 80% seen once; the top ten hold 1%. The specimen was CD4+ T cells from blood, collected at baseline. V usage is TRBV2 and J usage is TRBJ1-1; the D is unclear. The origin of this receptor is a human donor with classical Hodgkin lymphoma. The CDR3 reads CASIEEVKTEAFF. The CDR3 DNA sequence: TGTGCCAGCATCGAGGAGGTTAAGACTGAAGCTTTCTTT.